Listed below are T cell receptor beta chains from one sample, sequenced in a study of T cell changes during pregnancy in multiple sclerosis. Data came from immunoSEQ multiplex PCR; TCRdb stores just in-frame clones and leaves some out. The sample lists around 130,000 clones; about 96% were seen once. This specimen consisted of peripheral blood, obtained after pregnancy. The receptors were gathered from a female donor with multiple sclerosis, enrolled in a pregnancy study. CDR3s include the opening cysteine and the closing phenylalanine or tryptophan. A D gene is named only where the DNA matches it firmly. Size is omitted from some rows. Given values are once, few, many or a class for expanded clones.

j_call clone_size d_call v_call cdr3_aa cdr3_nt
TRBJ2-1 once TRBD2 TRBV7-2 CASSLEGLAGEQFF TGTGCCAGCAGCTTAGAAGGACTAGCGGGAGAGCAGTTCTTC
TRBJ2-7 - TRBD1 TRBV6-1 CASSGGTGGAREQYF TGTGCCAGCAGTGGGGGGACAGGGGGCGCGAGGGAGCAGTACTTC
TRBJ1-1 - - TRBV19 CASRVAGLIRGEAFF TGTGCCAGTAGAGTGGCAGGGTTGATTCGAGGTGAAGCTTTCTTT
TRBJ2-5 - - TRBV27 CASTTPPEELQETQYF TGTGCCAGCACCACACCCCCCGAGGAGTTACAAGAGACCCAGTACTTC
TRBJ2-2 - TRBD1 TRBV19 CASSPGQGNTGELFF TGTGCCAGTAGTCCCGGACAGGGGAACACCGGGGAGCTGTTTTTT
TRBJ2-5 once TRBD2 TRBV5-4 CASSLEASGASTYF TGTGCCAGCAGCTTGGAGGCTAGCGGGGCCTCGACATACTTC
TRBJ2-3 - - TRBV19 CASSISPTDTQYF TGTGCCAGTAGTATTAGCCCCACAGATACGCAGTATTTT
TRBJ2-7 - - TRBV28 CASSFLSGASYEQYF TGTGCCAGCAGTTTCCTGTCAGGGGCCTCCTACGAGCAGTACTTC
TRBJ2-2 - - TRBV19 CASTPRSPGFPNTGELFF TGTGCCAGTACCCCCAGGTCGCCAGGTTTTCCGAACACCGGGGAGCTGTTTTTT
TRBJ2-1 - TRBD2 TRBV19 CASSMTSGRAAGWNEQFF TGTGCCAGTAGTATGACTAGCGGGAGGGCCGCGGGCTGGAATGAGCAGTTCTTC
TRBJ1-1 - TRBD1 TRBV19 CASSISGSRQGITEAFF TGTGCCAGTAGTATTTCAGGGTCGCGACAGGGGATCACTGAAGCTTTCTTT
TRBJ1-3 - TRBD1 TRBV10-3 CAIRGGQGTGGNTIYF TGTGCCATCAGGGGGGGACAGGGGACCGGCGGAAACACCATATATTTT
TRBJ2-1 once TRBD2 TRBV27 CASSLFTSGVTYNEQFF TGTGCCAGCAGTTTATTTACTAGCGGGGTAACCTACAATGAGCAGTTCTTC
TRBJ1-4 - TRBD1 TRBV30 CAWSVLRTGTGDEKLFF TGTGCCTGGAGTGTACTTCGTACCGGGACAGGGGATGAAAAACTGTTTTTT
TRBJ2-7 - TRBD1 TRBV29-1 CSVELTGALYEQYF TGCAGCGTTGAACTTACAGGGGCACTCTACGAGCAGTACTTC
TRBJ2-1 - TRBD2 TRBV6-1 CASSLGTSGYNEQFF TGTGCCAGCAGCCTCGGGACTAGCGGATACAATGAGCAGTTCTTC
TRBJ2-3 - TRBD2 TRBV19 CASSILAGAPDTQYF TGTGCCAGTAGTATCCTAGCGGGAGCCCCAGATACGCAGTATTTT
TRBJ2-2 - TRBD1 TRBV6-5 CASRRGGASGELFF TGTGCCAGCAGAAGAGGGGGCGCTTCCGGGGAGCTGTTTTTT
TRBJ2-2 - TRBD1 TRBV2 CASRVRDRVFSDVTGELFF TGTGCCAGCAGGGTCCGGGACAGGGTTTTCAGTGACGTCACCGGGGAGCTGTTTTTT
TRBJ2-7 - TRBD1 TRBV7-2 CASNPGQATYEQYF TGTGCCAGCAACCCGGGACAGGCTACCTACGAGCAGTACTTC
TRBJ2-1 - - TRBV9 CASSVGVWVGAKNNEQFF TGTGCCAGCAGCGTAGGGGTCTGGGTGGGAGCGAAAAACAATGAGCAGTTCTTC
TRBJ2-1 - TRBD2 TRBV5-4 CASSPRSSSGRDEQFF TGTGCCAGCAGCCCCCGTTCTTCTAGCGGGAGGGATGAGCAGTTCTTC
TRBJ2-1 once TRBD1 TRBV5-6 CASSSNLDRGVHNEQFF TGTGCCAGCAGCTCAAACTTAGACAGGGGAGTCCACAATGAGCAGTTCTTC
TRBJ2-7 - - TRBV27 CASSVAGSVYEQYF TGTGCCAGCAGCGTGGCAGGATCAGTCTACGAGCAGTACTTC
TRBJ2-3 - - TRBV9 CASSDAAGRTDTQYF TGTGCCAGCAGCGACGCAGCGGGTCGCACAGATACGCAGTATTTT
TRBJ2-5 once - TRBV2 CASYGWVQETQYF TGTGCCAGCTACGGGTGGGTCCAAGAGACCCAGTACTTC